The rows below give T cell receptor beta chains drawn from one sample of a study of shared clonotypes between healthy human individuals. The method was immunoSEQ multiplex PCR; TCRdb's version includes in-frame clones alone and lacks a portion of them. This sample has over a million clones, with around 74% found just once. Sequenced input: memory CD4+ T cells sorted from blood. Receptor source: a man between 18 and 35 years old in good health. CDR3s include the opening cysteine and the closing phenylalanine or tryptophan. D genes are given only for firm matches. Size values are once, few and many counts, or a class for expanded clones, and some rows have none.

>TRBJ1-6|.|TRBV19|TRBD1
CASSIGTGNSSPLHF
TGTGCCAGTAGTATTGGGACAGGGAATTCTTCACCCCTCCACTTT
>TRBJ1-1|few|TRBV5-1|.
CASSLGTAAFF
TGCGCCAGCAGCCTCGGGACCGCGGCTTTCTTT
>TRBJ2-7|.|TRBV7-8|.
CASTSRPGPRTYEQYF
TGTGCCAGCACCTCAAGACCAGGACCGAGAACTTACGAGCAGTACTTC
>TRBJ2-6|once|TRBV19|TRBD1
CATAAGTGLTGANVLTF
TGTGCCACCGCTGCCGGGACAGGCCTCACTGGGGCCAACGTCCTGACTTTC
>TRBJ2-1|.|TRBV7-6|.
CASSRESAGTSTTYNEQFF
TGTGCCAGCAGCCGTGAATCCGCCGGGACTTCCACGACCTACAATGAGCAGTTCTTC
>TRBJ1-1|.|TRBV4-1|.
CASSQAGTNTEAFF
TGCGCCAGCAGCCAAGCCGGGACAAACACTGAAGCTTTCTTT
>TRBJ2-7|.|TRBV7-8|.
CASSLVIGREQYF
TGTGCCAGCAGCTTAGTCATCGGCCGGGAGCAGTACTTC
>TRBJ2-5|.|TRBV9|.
CASSSGLGRETQYF
TGTGCCAGCAGCTCGGGGCTGGGGCGAGAGACCCAGTACTTC
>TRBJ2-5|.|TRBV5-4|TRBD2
CASSSGGLAGGETQYF
TGTGCCAGCAGCTCCGGGGGACTAGCGGGAGGTGAGACCCAGTACTTC
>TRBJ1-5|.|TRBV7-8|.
CASSLERSWGSNQPQHF
TGTGCCAGCAGCTTAGAAAGGAGTTGGGGTAGCAATCAGCCCCAGCATTTT
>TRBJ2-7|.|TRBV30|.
CAWSVRGDEQYF
TGTGCCTGGAGTGTACGCGGAGACGAGCAGTACTTC
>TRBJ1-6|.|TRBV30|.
CAWTGSSYNSPLHF
TGTGCCTGGACTGGGAGCTCCTATAATTCACCCCTCCACTTT
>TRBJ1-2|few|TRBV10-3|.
CAINTDLANYGYTF
TGTGCCATCAATACAGATTTAGCTAACTATGGCTACACCTTC
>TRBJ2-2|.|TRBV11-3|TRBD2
CASSSHLAGGKNTGELFF
TGTGCCAGCAGCTCCCACCTAGCGGGAGGAAAGAACACCGGGGAGCTGTTTTTT
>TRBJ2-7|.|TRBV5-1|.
CASSPRVGQDEQYF
TGCGCCAGCAGCCCCCGGGTAGGGCAGGACGAGCAGTACTTC
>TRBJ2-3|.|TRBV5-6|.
CASSFGFTDTQYF
TGTGCCAGCAGCTTCGGATTCACAGATACGCAGTATTTT
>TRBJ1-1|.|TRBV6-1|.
CASEGLGGAVAFF
TGTGCCAGCGAAGGATTGGGGGGCGCGGTAGCTTTCTTT
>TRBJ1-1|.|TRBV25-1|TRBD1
CASSVGTGHFLNTEAFF
TGTGCCAGCAGTGTAGGGACAGGTCACTTCTTGAACACTGAAGCTTTCTTT
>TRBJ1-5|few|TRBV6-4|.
CASSDSSTTGARQPQHF
TGTGCCAGCAGTGACTCGTCCACCACGGGGGCTCGACAGCCCCAGCATTTT
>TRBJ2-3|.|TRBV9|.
CASSVDWSGSTDTQYF
TGTGCCAGCAGCGTAGATTGGTCAGGTAGCACAGATACGCAGTATTTT
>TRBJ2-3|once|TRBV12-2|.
CAGGAFTDTQYF
TGTGCGGGGGGAGCTTTCACAGATACGCAGTATTTT
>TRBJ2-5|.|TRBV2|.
CASSGQTGETQYF
TGTGCCAGCAGTGGACAGACGGGGGAGACCCAGTACTTC
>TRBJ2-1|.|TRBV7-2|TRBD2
CASSLALSGRAHEQFF
TGTGCCAGCAGCTTAGCTCTTAGCGGGAGGGCCCATGAGCAGTTCTTC
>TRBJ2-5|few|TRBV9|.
CASSEGRTPPPGQETQYF
TGTGCCAGCAGCGAGGGGAGGACCCCCCCACCAGGCCAAGAGACCCAGTACTTC
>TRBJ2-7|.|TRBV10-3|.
CAISEGNTYEQYF
TGTGCCATCAGTGAGGGAAATACCTACGAGCAGTACTTC
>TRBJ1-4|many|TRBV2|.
CASSPDEKLFF
TGTGCCAGCAGCCCGGACGAAAAACTGTTTTTT
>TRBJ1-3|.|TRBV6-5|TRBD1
CASSRTGSGNTIYF
TGTGCCAGCAGCCGGACAGGCTCTGGAAACACCATATATTTT
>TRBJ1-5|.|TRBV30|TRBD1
CAWSHGDRYQPQHF
TGTGCCTGGAGTCACGGGGACAGATATCAGCCCCAGCATTTT
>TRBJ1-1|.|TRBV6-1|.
CASSERGGANTEAFF
TGTGCCAGCAGTGAAAGGGGGGGCGCGAACACTGAAGCTTTCTTT
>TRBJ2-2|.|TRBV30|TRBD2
CATTASGSSKELFF
TGTGCCACAACCGCTAGCGGGAGCAGTAAGGAGCTGTTTTTT
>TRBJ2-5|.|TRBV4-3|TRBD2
CASSQNPLAGDSQETQYF
TGCGCCAGCAGCCAAAATCCACTAGCGGGAGATTCACAAGAGACCCAGTACTTC
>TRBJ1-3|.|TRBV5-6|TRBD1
CASRAISGQGASGNTIYF
TGTGCCAGCAGGGCGATTTCGGGACAGGGGGCATCTGGAAACACCATATATTTT
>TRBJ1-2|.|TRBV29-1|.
CSVETGTRVTYGYTF
TGCAGCGTTGAAACGGGGACAAGGGTTACCTATGGCTACACCTTC
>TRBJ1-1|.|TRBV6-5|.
CASNRGGTAFF
TGTGCCAGCAATAGAGGGGGGACCGCTTTCTTT
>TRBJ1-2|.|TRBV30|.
CAWSGSLSSPNGYTF
TGTGCCTGGAGTGGGTCGCTCTCCTCTCCTAATGGCTACACCTTC
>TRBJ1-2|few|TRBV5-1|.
CASSLVGNREVGHGYTF
TGCGCCAGCAGCTTGGTTGGGAACAGGGAGGTCGGCCATGGCTACACCTTC
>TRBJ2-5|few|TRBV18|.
CASSPGLETQYF
TGTGCCAGCTCACCCGGGCTGGAGACCCAGTACTTC
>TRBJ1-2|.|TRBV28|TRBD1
CASSEPQGGNYGYTF
TGTGCCAGCAGTGAACCCCAGGGGGGAAACTATGGCTACACCTTC
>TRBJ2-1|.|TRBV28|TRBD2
CASRGGGAVNEQFF
TGTGCCAGCCGCGGCGGGGGGGCCGTCAATGAGCAGTTCTTC
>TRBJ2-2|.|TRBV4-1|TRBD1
CASSQEAQGVGELFF
TGCGCCAGCAGCCAAGAGGCCCAGGGGGTGGGGGAGCTGTTTTTT
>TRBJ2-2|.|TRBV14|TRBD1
CASSQGQGFSGELFF
TGTGCCAGCAGCCAGGGACAGGGATTCTCCGGGGAGCTGTTTTTT
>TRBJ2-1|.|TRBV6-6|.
CASSYPDSHNEQFF
TGTGCCAGCAGTTACCCGGACAGCCACAATGAGCAGTTCTTC